These T cell receptor beta chains were read from a single sample in a study of cytomegalovirus exposure and HLA in healthy donors. Produced via immunoSEQ multiplex PCR; TCRdb's table is partial and in-frame only. This table has around 150,000 clones, over 70% appearing once. The material sequenced was PBMCs. These receptors were obtained from a man aged 30-40 years in good health and CMV-seronegative. The CDR3 runs from the conserved cysteine through the conserved F or W. Some rows have no size entry. The others give once, few or many, or a class for an expanded clone.

clone size	V gene	J gene	CDR3 protein
.	TRBV28	TRBJ2-2	CASSLGASINGELFF
.	TRBV7-2	TRBJ2-3	CASSFNQPGGTDTQYF
.	TRBV5-8	TRBJ2-5	CASSFSGAETQYF
.	TRBV19	TRBJ1-1	CASSLDSEAFF
.	TRBV30	TRBJ1-1	CACPGGQGGAFF
.	TRBV6-1	TRBJ2-3	CASSELGGSLSDTQYF
.	TRBV30	TRBJ1-6	CAHRTGSASPLHF
once	TRBV9	TRBJ2-7	CASSKAGISYEQYF
.	TRBV4-1	TRBJ2-2	CASSQGDRSTGELFF
.	TRBV10-1	TRBJ2-2	CASQGNGELFF
.	TRBV14	TRBJ2-7	CASSQVDAASEYEQYF